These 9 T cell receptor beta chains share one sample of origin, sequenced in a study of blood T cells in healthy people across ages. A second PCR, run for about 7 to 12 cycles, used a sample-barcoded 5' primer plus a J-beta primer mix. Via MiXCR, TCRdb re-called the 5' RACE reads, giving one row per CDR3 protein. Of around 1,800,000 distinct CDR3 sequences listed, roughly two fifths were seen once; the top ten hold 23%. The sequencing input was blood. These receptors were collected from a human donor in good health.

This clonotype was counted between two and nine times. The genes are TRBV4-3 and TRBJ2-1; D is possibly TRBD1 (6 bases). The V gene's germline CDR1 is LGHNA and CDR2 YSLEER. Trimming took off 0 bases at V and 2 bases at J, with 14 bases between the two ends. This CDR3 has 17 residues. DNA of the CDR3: TGCGCCAGCAGCCAAGATTGGGGACAACCTACCTACAATGAGCAGTTCTTC. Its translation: CASSQDWGQPTYNEQFF.

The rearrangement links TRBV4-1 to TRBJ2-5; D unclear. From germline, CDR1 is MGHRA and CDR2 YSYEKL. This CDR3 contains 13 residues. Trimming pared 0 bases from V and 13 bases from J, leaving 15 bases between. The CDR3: CASSQESTSDRYF. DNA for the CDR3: TGCGCCAGCAGCCAAGAGAGCACCTCTGATCGGTACTTC.

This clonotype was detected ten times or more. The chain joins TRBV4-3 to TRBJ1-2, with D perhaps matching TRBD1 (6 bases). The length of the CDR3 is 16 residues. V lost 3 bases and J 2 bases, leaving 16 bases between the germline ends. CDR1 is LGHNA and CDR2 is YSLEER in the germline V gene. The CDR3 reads CASSQSGTPKNYGYTF. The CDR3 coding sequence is TGCGCCAGCAGCCAGTCCGGGACACCCAAGAACTATGGCTACACCTTC.

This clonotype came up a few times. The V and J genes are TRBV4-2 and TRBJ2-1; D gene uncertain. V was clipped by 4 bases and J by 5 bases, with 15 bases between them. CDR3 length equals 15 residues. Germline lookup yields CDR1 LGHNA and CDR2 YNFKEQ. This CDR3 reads CASSRGTYPDNEQFF. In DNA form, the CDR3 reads TGTGCCAGCAGCCGTGGTACCTACCCTGACAATGAGCAGTTCTTC.

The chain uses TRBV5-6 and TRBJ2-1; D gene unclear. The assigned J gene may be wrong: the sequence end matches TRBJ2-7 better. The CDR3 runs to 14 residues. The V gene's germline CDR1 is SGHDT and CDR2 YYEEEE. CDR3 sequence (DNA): TGTGCCAGCAGCTTGGCCAGGACCTTCAATGAGCAGTACTTC. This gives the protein CASSLARTFNEQYF.

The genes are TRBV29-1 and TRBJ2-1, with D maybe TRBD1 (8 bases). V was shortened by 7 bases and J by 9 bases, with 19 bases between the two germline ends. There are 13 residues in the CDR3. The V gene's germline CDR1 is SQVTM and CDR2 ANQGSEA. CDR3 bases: TGCAGCGGTATCAGGGGGCGCGGGGGTGAGCAGTTCTTC. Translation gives CSGIRGRGGEQFF.

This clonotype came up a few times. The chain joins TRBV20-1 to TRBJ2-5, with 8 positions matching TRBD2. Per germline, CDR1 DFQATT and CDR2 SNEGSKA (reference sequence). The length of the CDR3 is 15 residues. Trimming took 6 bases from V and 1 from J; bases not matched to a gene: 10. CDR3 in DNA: TGCAGTGCGAGTTATAGCGGGGTGATCCAAGAGACCCAGTACTTC. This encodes CSASYSGVIQETQYF.

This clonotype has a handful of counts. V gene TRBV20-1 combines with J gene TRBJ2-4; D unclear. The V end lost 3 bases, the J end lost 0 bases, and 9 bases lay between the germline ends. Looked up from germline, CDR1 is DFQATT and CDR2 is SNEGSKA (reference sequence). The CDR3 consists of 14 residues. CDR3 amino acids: CSARETLAKNIQYF. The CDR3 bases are TGCAGTGCTAGGGAGACGTTAGCCAAAAACATTCAGTACTTC.

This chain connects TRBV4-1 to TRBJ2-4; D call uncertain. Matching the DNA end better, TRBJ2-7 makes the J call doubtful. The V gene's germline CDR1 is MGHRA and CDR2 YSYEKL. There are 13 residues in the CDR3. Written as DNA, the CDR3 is TGCGCCAGCAGCCAAAGGAGAAGCTACGAGCAGTACTTC. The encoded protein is CASSQRRSYEQYF.